These 13 T cell receptor beta chains were all obtained from the same sample, sequenced in a study of cytomegalovirus exposure and HLA in healthy donors. PCR amplification relied on 60 Vbeta primers (plus 13 Jbeta primers). Here immunoSEQ multiplex PCR was the method, and the copy in TCRdb shows in-frame clones only, minus some. The sample gives 200,000 or so clones, approximately 80% of which show up once; 0.075% to 0.1% is in the top ten. Sequencing used PBMCs. The receptors originated from a boy between 2 and 10 years old in good health and CMV-seronegative.

The V and J genes are TRBV10-3 and TRBJ2-2; 9 bases are shared with TRBD2. V gave up 8 bases and J gave up 3 bases; unmatched junction bases: 7. Germline V CDR1 and CDR2: ENHRY, SYGVKD. This CDR3 contains 15 residues. CDR3 in amino acids: CAIPTSGAHTGELFF. In DNA, the CDR3 is TGTGCCATCCCGACTAGCGGTGCTCACACCGGGGAGCTGTTTTTT.

This chain links TRBV18 with TRBJ2-3; 13 bases fit TRBD2. The V gene's germline CDR1 is KGHSH and CDR2 LQKENI. V was pared by 3 bases and J by 2 bases, with 14 bases of the junction left unmatched. The length of the CDR3 is 20 residues. The CDR3, as DNA: TGTGCCAGCTCACCTGGACTAGCGGGGGCGAGCGTAGAATCCACAGATACGCAGTATTTT. It specifies CASSPGLAGASVESTDTQYF.

The chain is built from TRBV5-6 and TRBJ2-7; 11 nucleotides align to TRBD2. CDR3 length: 15 residues. CDR1 is SGHDT and CDR2 is YYEEEE in the germline V gene. Trimming took 4 bases from V and 2 from J; bases not matched to a gene: 5. Here the CDR3 DNA reads TGTGCCAGCAGCGTACTAGCGGGGGCGACCTACGAGCAGTACTTC. It yields the protein CASSVLAGATYEQYF.

With respect to this clone: The same CDR3 arises from other DNA sequences in this sample as well. The rearrangement joins TRBV5-1 to TRBJ2-3; 8 nucleotides match TRBD2. The germline CDR1 and CDR2 sequences are SGHRS and YFSETQ. This CDR3 has 13 amino acids. The V and J ends lost 2 bases and 5 bases, in that order; junction bases with no gene match: 1. The CDR3 loop is CASSFGGGDTQYF. In DNA form, the CDR3 reads TGCGCCAGCAGCTTCGGGGGGGGAGATACGCAGTATTTT.

In its sample, this clone was seen once. The chain carries TRBV21-1 and TRBJ1-5. TRBV21-1 is a recognized pseudogene. This CDR3 contains 22 residues. The CDR3: CASSSASGVAQRYSYSNQPQHF. The DNA for the CDR3 is TGTGCCAGCAGCTCAGCGTCCGGCGTTGCGCAGCGCTATAGTTATAGCAATCAGCCCCAGCATTTT.

This rearrangement joins TRBV28 to TRBJ1-6; D ambiguous. This CDR3 is built from 15 residues. The germline CDR1 and CDR2 sequences are MDHEN and SYDVKM. V lost 2 bases, J lost 10 bases, and 15 bases lay in between. Written as DNA, the CDR3 is TGTGCCAGCAGTTTAGCCGGGATCCGGCAATCACCCCTCCACTTT. It specifies CASSLAGIRQSPLHF.

J is TRBJ1-2 and V is TRBV11-2; 12 nucleotides line up with TRBD1. This CDR3 has 17 residues. CDR1 is SGHAT, CDR2 FQNNGV, per germline. The J segment lost 3 bases and the V segment lost 0 bases, leaving 5 bases of the junction unmatched. In nucleotides, the CDR3 is TGTGCCAGCAGCTTAGATAGAGGGACAGGGGGCCACTATGGCTACACCTTC. The encoded protein is CASSLDRGTGGHYGYTF.

The chain employs TRBV19 and TRBJ2-7; 9 nucleotides agree with TRBD1. This CDR3 region has 13 residues. Unmatched junction bases numbered 5, after V lost 4 bases and J lost 7 bases. Looked up from germline, CDR1 is LNHDA and CDR2 is SQIVND (reference sequence). The chain's CDR3 is CASSTDRGKEQYF. As DNA, the CDR3 is TGTGCCAGTAGTACGGACAGGGGAAAGGAGCAGTACTTC.

The gene calls are TRBV4-1 and TRBJ1-2; tentatively, D is TRBD1 (5 bases). The CDR3 sequence is 14 residues long. Germline values: CDR1 MGHRA, CDR2 YSYEKL. V gave up 0 bases and J gave up 7 bases, with 12 bases separating them. CDR3 coding DNA: TGCGCCAGCAGCCAAGATTCGTACGGGGGTGGCTACACCTTC. It specifies CASSQDSYGGGYTF.

The chain recombines TRBV5-8 with TRBJ1-1; 7 bases are a match to TRBD1. The CDR3 is made up of 15 amino acids. With V trimmed by 2 bases and J by 0 bases, 4 bases remained unmatched. Germline CDR1 and CDR2: SGHTS and YDEGEE. CDR3 nucleotide sequence: TGTGCCAGCAGCTTACCGGGACAGCTGAACACTGAAGCTTTCTTT. Protein: CASSLPGQLNTEAFF. Variable domain in full (rest from reference TRBV5-8 and TRBJ1-1): EAGVTQSPTHLIKTRGQQATLRCSPISGHTSVYWYQQALGLGLQFLLWYDEGEERNRGNFPPRFSGRQFPNYSSELNVNALELEDSALYLCASSLPGQLNTEAFFGQGTRLTVV.

The rearrangement joins TRBV11-2 to TRBJ1-2, with D possibly being TRBD1 (5 bases). Germline assignment: CDR1 SGHAT and CDR2 FQNNGV. The CDR3 spans 13 residues. V lost 3 bases, J lost 7 bases, and 12 bases lay in between. The CDR3 coding sequence is TGTGCCAGCAGCTTCAGGGACTTTGCTGGCTACACCTTC. Amino acid sequence: CASSFRDFAGYTF.

The rearrangement uses TRBV5-4 and TRBJ2-7, with 12 bases matching TRBD1. CDR3 size: 15 residues. V lost 0 bases to trimming and J lost 10 bases; unmatched junction nucleotides: 8. Per germline, CDR1 SGHNT and CDR2 YYREEE (reference sequence). The CDR3 loop reads CASSLAAGTGGSQYF. CDR3 DNA: TGTGCCAGCAGCTTGGCCGCCGGGACAGGGGGCAGCCAGTACTTC.

This clone was found once. The gene calls are TRBV28 and TRBJ1-6, with 12 bases identical to TRBD1. The CDR3 totals 15 residues. After removal of 6 bases from V and 8 bases from J, the junction contained 5 bases not matched to a gene. Germline V CDR1 and CDR2: MDHEN, SYDVKM. CDR3 nucleotides: TGTGCCAGCAGGGGGACAGGGGGCAAGGATTCACCCCTCCACTTT. Amino acids: CASRGTGGKDSPLHF.